This T cell receptor beta chain came from a study of shared clonotypes between healthy human individuals. Sequencing was performed with immunoSEQ multiplex PCR; in TCRdb, only in-frame clones are kept and a portion is missing. The sample has about 2,100,000 clones; 85% to 95% are singletons. The germline gives CDR1 ENHRY, CDR2 SYGVKD. CDR3 length equals 15 residues. V shed 0 bases and J shed 2 bases, with 11 bases lying between them. Naive CD8 cells lacked CD45RO and underwent positive selection for CCR7, leaving out terminally differentiated effector memory CD45RA+ cells. This clone was picked up one time.

J is TRBJ2-7 and V is TRBV10-3; the D call may be TRBD1 or TRBD2 (5 bases each). This receptor was taken from a man younger than 35 in good health. Some clones in this sample may be carry-over from other donors' samples. Sequenced material: naive CD8+ T cells from PBMCs. DNA for the CDR3: TGTGCCATCAGTGAGTCGGGGACCCCTCCCTACGAGCAGTACTTC. It encodes CAISESGTPPYEQYF.